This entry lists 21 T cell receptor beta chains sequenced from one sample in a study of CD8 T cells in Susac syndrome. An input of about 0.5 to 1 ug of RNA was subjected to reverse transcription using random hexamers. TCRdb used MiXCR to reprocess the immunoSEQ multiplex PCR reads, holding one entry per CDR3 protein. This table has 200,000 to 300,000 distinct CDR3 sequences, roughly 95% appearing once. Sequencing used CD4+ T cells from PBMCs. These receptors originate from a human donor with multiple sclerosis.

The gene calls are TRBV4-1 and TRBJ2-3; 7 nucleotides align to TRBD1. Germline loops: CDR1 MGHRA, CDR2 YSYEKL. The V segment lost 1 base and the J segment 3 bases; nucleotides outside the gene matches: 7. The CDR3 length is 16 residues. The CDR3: CASSQVGGQDTDTQYF. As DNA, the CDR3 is TGCGCCAGCAGCCAAGTAGGTGGACAGGATACAGATACGCAGTATTTT.

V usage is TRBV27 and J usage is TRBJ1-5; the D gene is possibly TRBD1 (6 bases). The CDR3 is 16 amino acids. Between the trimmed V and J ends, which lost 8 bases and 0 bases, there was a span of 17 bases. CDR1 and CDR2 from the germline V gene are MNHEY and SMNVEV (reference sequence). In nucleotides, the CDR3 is TGTGCCAGCCGTGGGACACCAACTCATAGCAATCAGCCCCAGCATTTT. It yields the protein CASRGTPTHSNQPQHF.

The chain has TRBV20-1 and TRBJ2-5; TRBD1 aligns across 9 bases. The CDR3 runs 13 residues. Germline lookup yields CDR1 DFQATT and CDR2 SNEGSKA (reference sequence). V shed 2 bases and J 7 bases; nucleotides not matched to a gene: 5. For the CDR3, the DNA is TGCAGTGCTAGACGGGGGACAGGGAGGACCCAGTACTTC. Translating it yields CSARRGTGRTQYF.

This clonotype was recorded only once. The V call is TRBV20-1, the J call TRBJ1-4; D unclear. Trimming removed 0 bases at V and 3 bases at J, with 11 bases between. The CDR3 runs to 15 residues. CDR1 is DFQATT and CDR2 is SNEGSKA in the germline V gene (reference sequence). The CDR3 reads CSARDYNSSNEKLFF. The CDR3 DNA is TGCAGTGCTAGAGATTACAACAGTTCTAATGAAAAACTGTTTTTT.

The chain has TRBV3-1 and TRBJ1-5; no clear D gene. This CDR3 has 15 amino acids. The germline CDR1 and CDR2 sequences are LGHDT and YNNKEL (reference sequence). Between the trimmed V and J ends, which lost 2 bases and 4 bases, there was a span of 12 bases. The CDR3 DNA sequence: TGTGCCAGCAGCCAAACACTGACACCTAATCAGCCCCAGCATTTT. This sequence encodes CASSQTLTPNQPQHF.

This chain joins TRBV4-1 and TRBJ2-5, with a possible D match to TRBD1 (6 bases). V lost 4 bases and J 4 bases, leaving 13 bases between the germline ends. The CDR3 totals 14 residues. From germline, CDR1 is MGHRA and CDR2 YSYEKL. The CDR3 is CASSPSGVPETQYF. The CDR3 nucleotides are TGCGCCAGCAGCCCTTCAGGGGTGCCAGAGACCCAGTACTTC.

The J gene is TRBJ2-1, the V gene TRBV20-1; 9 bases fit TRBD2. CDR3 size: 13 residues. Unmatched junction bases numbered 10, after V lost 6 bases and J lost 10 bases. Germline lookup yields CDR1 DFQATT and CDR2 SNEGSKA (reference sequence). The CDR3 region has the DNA TGCAGTGCGTGGGCTAGCGGGATGGGAGAGCAGTTCTTC. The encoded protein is CSAWASGMGEQFF.

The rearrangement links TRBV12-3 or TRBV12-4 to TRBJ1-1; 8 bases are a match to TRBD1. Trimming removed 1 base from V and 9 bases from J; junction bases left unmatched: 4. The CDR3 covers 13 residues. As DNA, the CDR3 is TGTGCCAGCAGTTTAGGGACAGGGTCTCAAGCTTTCTTT. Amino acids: CASSLGTGSQAFF.

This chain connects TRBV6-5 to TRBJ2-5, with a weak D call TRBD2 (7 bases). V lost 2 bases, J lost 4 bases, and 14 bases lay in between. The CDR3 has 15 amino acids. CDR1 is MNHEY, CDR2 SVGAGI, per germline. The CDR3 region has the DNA TGTGCCAGCAGTTACGGGGGGGCCCCGCGAGAGACCCAGTACTTC. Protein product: CASSYGGAPRETQYF.

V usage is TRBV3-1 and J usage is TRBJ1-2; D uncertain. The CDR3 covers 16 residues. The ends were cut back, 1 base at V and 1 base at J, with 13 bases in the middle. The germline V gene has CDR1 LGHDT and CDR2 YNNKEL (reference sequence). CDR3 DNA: TGTGCCAGCAGCCAAGGAAGCGCAGGACTTAACTATGGCTACACCTTC. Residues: CASSQGSAGLNYGYTF.

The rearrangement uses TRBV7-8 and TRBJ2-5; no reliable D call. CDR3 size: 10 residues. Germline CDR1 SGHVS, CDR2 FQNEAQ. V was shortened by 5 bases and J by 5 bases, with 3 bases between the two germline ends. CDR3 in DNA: TGTGCCAGCAGCCACGAGACCCAGTACTTC. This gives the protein CASSHETQYF.

This chain's CDR3 is CSVIKTGVEQYF. In DNA, the CDR3 is TGCAGCGTAATTAAGACAGGGGTCGAGCAGTACTTC. This chain links TRBV29-1 with TRBJ2-7; 8 nucleotides agree with TRBD1. The CDR3 is 12 amino acids. J gave up 6 bases and V 6 bases, and 7 bases lay outside the gene matches. The germline gives CDR1 SQVTM, CDR2 ANQGSEA.

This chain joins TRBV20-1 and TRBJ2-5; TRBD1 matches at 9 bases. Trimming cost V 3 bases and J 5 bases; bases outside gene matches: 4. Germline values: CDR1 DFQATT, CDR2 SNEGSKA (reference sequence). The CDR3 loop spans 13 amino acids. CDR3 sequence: CSARDRGVETQYF. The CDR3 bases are TGCAGTGCTAGGGACAGGGGTGTCGAGACCCAGTACTTC.

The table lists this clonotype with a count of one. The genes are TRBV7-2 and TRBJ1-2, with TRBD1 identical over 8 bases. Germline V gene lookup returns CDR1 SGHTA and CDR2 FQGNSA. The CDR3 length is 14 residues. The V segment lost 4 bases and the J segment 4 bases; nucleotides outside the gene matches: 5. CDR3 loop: CASSSRTGPYGYTF. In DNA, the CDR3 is TGTGCCAGCAGCTCACGGACAGGGCCCTATGGCTACACCTTC. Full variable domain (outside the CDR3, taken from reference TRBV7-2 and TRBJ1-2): GAGVSQSPSNKVTEKGKDVELRCDPISGHTALYWYRQSLGQGLEFLIYFQGNSAPDKSGLPSDRFSAERTGGSVSTLTIQRTQQEDSAVYLCASSSRTGPYGYTFGSGTRLTVV.

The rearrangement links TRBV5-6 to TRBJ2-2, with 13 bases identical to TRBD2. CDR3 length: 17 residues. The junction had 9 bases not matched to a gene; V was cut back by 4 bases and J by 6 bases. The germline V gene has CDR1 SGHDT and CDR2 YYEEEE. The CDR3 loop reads CASSPLLAGGQAGELFF. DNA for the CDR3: TGTGCCAGCAGCCCGCTACTAGCGGGGGGGCAGGCCGGGGAGCTGTTTTTT.

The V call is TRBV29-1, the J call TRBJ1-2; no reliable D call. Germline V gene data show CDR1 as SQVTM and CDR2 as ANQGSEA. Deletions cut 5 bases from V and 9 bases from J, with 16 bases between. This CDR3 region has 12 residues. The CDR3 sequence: CSVLGGVKSYTF. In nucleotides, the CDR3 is TGCAGCGTTTTGGGCGGTGTGAAAAGCTACACCTTC.

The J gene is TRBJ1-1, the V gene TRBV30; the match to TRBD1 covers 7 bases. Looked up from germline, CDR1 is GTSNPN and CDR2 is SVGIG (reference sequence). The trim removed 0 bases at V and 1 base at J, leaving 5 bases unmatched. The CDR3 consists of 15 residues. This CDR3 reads CAWSVGGQANTEAFF. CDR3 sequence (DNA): TGTGCCTGGAGTGTGGGTGGACAGGCGAACACTGAAGCTTTCTTT. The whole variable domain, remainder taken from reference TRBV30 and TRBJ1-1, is SQTIHQWPATLVQPVGSPLSLECTVEGTSNPNLYWYRQAAGRGLQLLFYSVGIGQISSEVPQNLSASRPQDRQFILSSKKLLLSDSGFYLCAWSVGGQANTEAFFGQGTRLTVV.

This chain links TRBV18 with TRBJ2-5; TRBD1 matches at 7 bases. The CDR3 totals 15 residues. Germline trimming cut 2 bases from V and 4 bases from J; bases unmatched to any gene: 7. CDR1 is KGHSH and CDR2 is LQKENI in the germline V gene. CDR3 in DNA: TGTGCCAGCTCACCAAGAAGACAGGGCGTAGAGACCCAGTACTTC. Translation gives CASSPRRQGVETQYF.

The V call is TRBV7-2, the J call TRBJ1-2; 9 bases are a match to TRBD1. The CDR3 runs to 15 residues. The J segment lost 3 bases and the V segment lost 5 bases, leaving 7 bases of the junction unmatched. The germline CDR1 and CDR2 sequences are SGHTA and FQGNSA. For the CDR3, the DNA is TGTGCCAGCAGCCACCGACAGGGGGTCGACTATGGCTACACCTTC. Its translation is CASSHRQGVDYGYTF.

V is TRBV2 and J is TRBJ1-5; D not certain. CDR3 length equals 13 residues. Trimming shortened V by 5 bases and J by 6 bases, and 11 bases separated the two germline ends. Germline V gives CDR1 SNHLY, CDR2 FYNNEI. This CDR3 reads CASSSQLPQPQHF. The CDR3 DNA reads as TGTGCCAGCAGTTCACAGCTCCCTCAGCCCCAGCATTTT.

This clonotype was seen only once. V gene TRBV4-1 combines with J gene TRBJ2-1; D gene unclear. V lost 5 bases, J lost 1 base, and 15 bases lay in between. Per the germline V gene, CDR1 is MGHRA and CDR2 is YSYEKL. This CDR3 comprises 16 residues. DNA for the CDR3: TGCGCCAGCAGCACAACGGGCGGCAGGTCCTACAATGAGCAGTTCTTC. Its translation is CASSTTGGRSYNEQFF.